This T cell receptor (beta chain) comes out of a study of CD8 T cells in Susac syndrome. RNA was extracted with the RNeasy kit, and a quantity of about 0.45 to 1 ug was reverse transcribed using random hexamers. TCRdb reprocessed the immunoSEQ multiplex PCR reads via MiXCR and lists one record per CDR3 protein. The sample contains 200,000 to 300,000 distinct CDR3 sequences, 90% to 96% of which appear only once. The sequenced material came from CD4+ T cells from PBMCs. The sequence derives from a human donor with Susac syndrome.

DNA for the CDR3: TGCAGCGTTTCCAACCGGGACAGGGCATACTTC. It codes for CSVSNRDRAYF. This sequence joins TRBV29-1 and TRBJ2-7, with 9 bases lining up with TRBD1. V lost 5 bases, J lost 13 bases, and 9 bases stayed unmatched. The CDR3 totals 11 residues. Germline CDR1 SQVTM, CDR2 ANQGSEA.